The clone carrying this TCR beta chain showed up many times. The antigen is not known. The sample belongs to a study of metastatic and nonmetastatic thyroid tumors. Study outcomes and limitations: Reported TCR beta diversity, measured in blood and tumor, was significantly higher for malignant thyroid tumors than for benign nodules.

Between the trimmed V and J ends, which lost 0 bases and 6 bases, there was a span of 6 bases. Germline V gene lookup returns CDR1 SGHDN and CDR2 FVKESK. There are 13 residues in the CDR3. Among the patients, none had received any treatment before thyroid surgery. With MiXCR, TCRdb reprocessed the PCR reads. The data show around 20,000 clones, with approximately 15% seen just once and less than 20% held by the top ten. This sequence was found in a male donor with papillary thyroid cancer or a benign thyroid nodule (not recorded which). Some clones in this sample may be carry-over from other donors' samples. V and J are TRBV14 and TRBJ2-1; D remains unclear. Source material: blood. Written as DNA, the CDR3 is TGTGCCAGCAGCCAAGAAGAACCCAATGAGCAGTTCTTC. Protein product: CASSQEEPNEQFF.